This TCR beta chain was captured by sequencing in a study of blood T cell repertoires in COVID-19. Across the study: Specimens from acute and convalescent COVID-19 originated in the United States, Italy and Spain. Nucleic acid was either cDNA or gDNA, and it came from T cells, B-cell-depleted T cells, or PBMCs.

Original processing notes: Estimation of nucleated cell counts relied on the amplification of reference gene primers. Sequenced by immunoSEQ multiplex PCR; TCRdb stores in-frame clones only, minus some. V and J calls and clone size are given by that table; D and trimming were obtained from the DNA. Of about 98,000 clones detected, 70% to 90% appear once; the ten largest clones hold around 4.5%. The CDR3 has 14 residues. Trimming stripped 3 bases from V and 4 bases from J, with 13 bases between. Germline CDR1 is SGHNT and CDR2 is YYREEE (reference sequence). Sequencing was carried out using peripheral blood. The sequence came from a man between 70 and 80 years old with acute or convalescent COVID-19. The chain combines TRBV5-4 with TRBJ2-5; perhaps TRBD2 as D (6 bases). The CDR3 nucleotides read TGTGCCAGCAGCTCAAACGGAGGGGCAGAGACCCAGTACTTC. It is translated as CASSSNGGAETQYF.